This entry features one T cell receptor (beta chain) sequence. This sample was taken from a study of blood T cell repertoires in COVID-19. Study context: The samples span acute and convalescent COVID-19 from the United States, Italy and Spain. In each case, the material was cDNA or gDNA derived from T cells, B-cell-depleted T cells, or PBMCs.

In the original analysis: Estimation of nucleated cell counts was performed using reference gene primer amplification. Measured with immunoSEQ multiplex PCR; TCRdb has only the in-frame clones, and not every one. The DNA was the basis for D and trimming; V, J and clone size are from that table. Of approximately 52,000 clones in the sample, 90% were seen once. The sequence derives from a human donor in a cohort sampled during active COVID-19. The material sequenced was peripheral blood.

Written as DNA, the CDR3 is TGCGCCAGCAGCTTGGGAGACAGGAGTAATCAGCCCCAGCATTTT. Translated: CASSLGDRSNQPQHF. The chain uses TRBV5-1 and TRBJ1-5, with a tentative D call TRBD1 (6 bases). V was trimmed by 0 bases and J by 4 bases, leaving 11 bases between them. Germline V gives CDR1 SGHRS, CDR2 YFSETQ. This CDR3 has 15 residues.